This entry lists 9 T cell receptor beta chains sequenced from one sample in a study of post-analysis software for immune sequencing data. The study, taken as a whole, reports: Higher frequency in patients than in controls was seen for five TRBV segments, with TRBV5-6, TRBV5-1 and TRBV20-1 among them.

Unique molecular identifiers featured in each of the TCR beta cDNA libraries. TCRdb analysed the PCR reads with MiXCR anew, one entry per CDR3 protein. The sample has hundreds of thousands of distinct CDR3 sequences, approximately 53% seen once. The antigens these receptors bind are not known. The sample was blood. Receptor source: a girl aged 5-17 years with multiple sclerosis.

This clonotype occurred a few times. The gene calls are TRBV29-1 and TRBJ2-1; TRBD1 might be the D (7 bases). Trimming cost V 3 bases and J 7 bases, with 16 bases left between them. The germline CDR1 and CDR2 sequences are SQVTM and ANQGSEA. This CDR3 has 14 residues. CDR3 amino acids: CSVERRGQGNEQFF. In DNA form, the CDR3 reads TGCAGCGTTGAGAGGAGGGGGCAAGGGAATGAGCAGTTCTTC.

CDR3 coding DNA: TGTGCCAGCTGTCGCAAACCGTTACAGGGGCTGGTGGACACTGAAGCTTTCTTT. Its protein is CASCRKPLQGLVDTEAFF. This chain uses TRBV11-2 with TRBJ1-1; the match to TRBD1 covers 7 bases. Germline V lookup: CDR1 SGHAT, CDR2 FQNNGV. Trimming took 8 bases from V and 3 from J; bases not matched to a gene: 21. CDR3 length equals 18 residues.

This clonotype was recorded only once. V is TRBV7-2 and J is TRBJ2-7; D not certain. CDR3 length: 15 residues. Germline V CDR1 and CDR2: SGHTA, FQGNSA. V gave up 1 base and J gave up 0 bases, with 10 bases separating them. CDR3 in DNA: TGTGCCAGCAGCTTAGGATTCCCAAGCTCCTACGAGCAGTACTTC. Translating it yields CASSLGFPSSYEQYF.

This sequence joins TRBV20-1 and TRBJ2-7; 8 positions agree with TRBD2. Germline loops: CDR1 DFQATT, CDR2 SNEGSKA (reference sequence). CDR3 length: 13 amino acids. The J segment lost 4 bases and the V segment lost 4 bases, leaving 6 bases of the junction unmatched. The CDR3 is CSATGLGFYEQYF. The CDR3 DNA reads as TGCAGTGCTACGGGACTAGGGTTTTACGAGCAGTACTTC.

V usage is TRBV5-1 and J usage is TRBJ2-1; TRBD2 aligns across 7 bases. Germline V gene sequence: CDR1 SGHRS, CDR2 YFSETQ. The V gene end was trimmed by 6 bases and the J gene end by 1 base; junction bases not matched to a gene: 7. This CDR3 comprises 15 residues. The CDR3, as DNA: TGCGCCAGCACCTGGCCTAGCGGTTCCTACAATGAGCAGTTCTTC. It codes for CASTWPSGSYNEQFF.

The rearrangement joins TRBV7-3 to TRBJ2-7; 9 nucleotides agree with TRBD2. The ends lost 1 base at V and 6 bases at J; junction bases unmatched: 4. CDR3 size: 14 residues. CDR1 SGHTA and CDR2 FQGTGA come from the germline V gene. DNA for the CDR3: TGTGCCAGCAGCTTAATTGCGGGAGGGGGCGAGCAGTACTTC. This sequence encodes CASSLIAGGGEQYF.

This clonotype has a handful of counts. The chain employs TRBV27 and TRBJ2-6; 8 bases align to TRBD1. The CDR3 is 16 amino acids. After removal of 7 bases from V and 3 bases from J, the junction contained 8 bases not matched to a gene. Germline CDR1 and CDR2: MNHEY and SMNVEV (reference sequence). The CDR3 sequence is CASKSGGIFGANVLTF. As DNA, the CDR3 is TGTGCCAGCAAGTCAGGGGGCATTTTTGGGGCCAACGTCCTGACTTTC.

This clonotype was found a few times. The chain employs TRBV6-1 and TRBJ2-7; TRBD1 aligns across 10 bases. Per the germline V gene, CDR1 is MNHNS and CDR2 is SASEGT. The CDR3 spans 14 residues. V lost 6 bases to trimming and J lost 3 bases; unmatched junction nucleotides: 5. CDR3 in amino acids: CASRQGQGNYEQYF. The CDR3 bases are TGTGCCAGCAGACAGGGACAGGGGAACTACGAGCAGTACTTC.

This clonotype was recorded a few times. The rearrangement uses TRBV12-5 and TRBJ1-2; 7 bases match TRBD1. Trimming cost V 5 bases and J 5 bases; bases outside gene matches: 11. CDR3 size: 15 residues. CDR1 and CDR2 from the germline V gene are LGHNT and FRNRAP. The CDR3 here is CASGVQRGLGYGYTF. The CDR3 region has the DNA TGTGCTAGTGGTGTCCAGAGGGGGCTTGGATATGGCTACACCTTC.